This T cell receptor (beta chain) was sequenced during a study of blood T cells in healthy people across ages. Study findings and constraints: Investigators viewed diversity estimates from one million T cells as underestimates, the study reported. The study found TCR beta diversity correlated strongly with naive T cell percentage. Naive CD4+ cell counts and diversity both ran higher in long-lived than in aged donors.

Looked up from germline, CDR1 is DFQATT and CDR2 is SNEGSKA (reference sequence). With 1 base removed from V and 6 bases from J, the gap between germline ends came to 22 bases. This CDR3 region has 16 residues. For this clonotype: Its antigen is not known.

The use of a sample-barcoded 5' primer and a J-beta primer mix characterized a second PCR of about 6 to 11 cycles. TCRdb reprocessed the 5' RACE reads with MiXCR, giving one entry per CDR3 protein. The sample consists of 650,000 to 900,000 distinct CDR3 sequences, around 62% of them appearing once. Each of the donors had ten milliliters of peripheral blood drawn into EDTA-treated Vacutainer tubes. The sequence derives from a young man in good health. The chain combines TRBV20-1 with TRBJ2-7; tentative D call: TRBD2 (7 bases). The sequenced sample was blood. CDR3 nucleotide sequence: TGCAGTGCTAGAGCCTTTGAGGGGGGGCGCAAGGGCGAGCAGTACTTC. Amino acids: CSARAFEGGRKGEQYF.